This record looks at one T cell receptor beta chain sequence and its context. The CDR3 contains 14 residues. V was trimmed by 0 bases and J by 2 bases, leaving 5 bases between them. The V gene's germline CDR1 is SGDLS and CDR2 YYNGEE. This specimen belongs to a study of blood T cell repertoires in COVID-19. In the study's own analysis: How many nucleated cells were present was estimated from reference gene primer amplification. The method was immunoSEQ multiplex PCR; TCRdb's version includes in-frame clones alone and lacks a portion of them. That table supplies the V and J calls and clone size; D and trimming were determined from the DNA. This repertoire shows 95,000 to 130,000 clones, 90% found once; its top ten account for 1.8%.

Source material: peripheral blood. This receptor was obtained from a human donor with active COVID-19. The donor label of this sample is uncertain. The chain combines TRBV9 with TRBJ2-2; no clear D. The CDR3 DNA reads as TGTGCCAGCAGCGTAGGTATCAACACCGGGGAGCTGTTTTTT. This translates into CASSVGINTGELFF.